This T cell receptor beta chain was sequenced in a study of T cell changes during pregnancy in multiple sclerosis (dated by TCRdb to 2018 to 2020). For the study in its entirety: The study examined how the T cell repertoire changed over the course of pregnancy in women with multiple sclerosis.

Library preparation was by the immunoSEQ multiplex PCR assay. TCRdb took this table from immuneACCESS and kept in-frame rearrangements with V and J called. Such tables lack part of the clones; where checked against another copy, unresolved V genes explain under half of the gap, and the rest is unexplained. The table for this sample lists some 60,000 clones; 93% of them were counted only once. The top ten constitute roughly 1.8% of the sample. The germline ends are 20 bases apart after V is trimmed by 7 bases and J by 5 bases. Including cysteine and phenylalanine, the CDR3 has 15 amino acids. This entry keeps only the CDR3 DNA: 45 bases, framed from base 1. CDR1 and CDR2, per the germline V gene (reference sequence), are PRHDT and FYEKMQ. Regarding this clone: Its target antigen remains unknown. No base quality values were provided; no much bigger clone lies one nucleotide off.

The sequenced sample was peripheral blood, obtained after pregnancy. The receptor chain draws on TRBV13 and TRBJ1-2, with the D gene not confidently named. This receptor was identified in a female donor with multiple sclerosis, enrolled in a pregnancy study. The CDR3 in this case is CASNRQGDRGYGYTF. At the DNA level, the sequence is TGTGCCAGCAATCGACAAGGCGACCGTGGGTATGGCTACACCTTC.